These T cell receptor beta chains were read from a single sample in a study of vaccination and CD4 T cells after COVID-19. TCRdb re-analysed the PCR reads in MiXCR, keeping a single row per CDR3 protein. Of a few thousand distinct CDR3 sequences in the sample, 26% were seen once. These receptors have no identified antigens. Input material: CD4+ T cells from blood, cultured in vitro. The receptors derive from a human donor in good health. CDR3s include the opening cysteine and the closing phenylalanine or tryptophan. The D gene is left open where the match is weak. Clone size is shown for a subset of rows, as once, few, many or a class of expanded clone.

J gene	D gene	clone size	V gene	CDR3 protein	CDR3 DNA
TRBJ2-3	-	-	TRBV7-7	CASSLRSDTQYF	TGTGCCAGCAGCTTGAGGTCCGATACGCAGTATTTT
TRBJ2-7	TRBD2	few	TRBV6-1	CASRGTSASYEQYF	TGTGCCAGCAGAGGGACTAGCGCATCCTACGAGCAGTACTTC
TRBJ1-4	TRBD1	-	TRBV10-3	CAIGQGSEKLFF	TGTGCCATCGGACAGGGTAGCGAAAAACTGTTTTTT
TRBJ1-2	-	-	TRBV12-3/TRBV12-4	CASSLAPGAGYTF	TGTGCCAGCAGTTTAGCTCCAGGGGCCGGCTACACCTTC
TRBJ1-2	-	-	TRBV4-2	CASSRPLWDTNYGYTF	TGTGCCAGCAGCCGGCCCCTCTGGGACACTAACTATGGCTACACCTTC
TRBJ2-7	-	-	TRBV7-9	CASSLNTGTPNYEQYF	TGTGCCAGCAGCTTGAATACGGGGACCCCAAACTACGAGCAGTACTTC
TRBJ2-1	-	-	TRBV11-3	CASSLGLQIYNEQFF	TGTGCCAGCAGCTTAGGGCTCCAGATCTACAATGAGCAGTTCTTC
TRBJ2-2	-	few	TRBV24-1	CATSDSGSGELFF	TGTGCCACCAGTGATTCGGGGTCCGGGGAGCTGTTTTTT
TRBJ1-4	-	-	TRBV27	CASPGGRKLFF	TGTGCCAGCCCGGGAGGGCGAAAACTGTTTTTT
TRBJ2-2	-	few	TRBV10-3	CAIRTPGGDTGELFF	TGTGCCATCAGGACCCCAGGGGGGGACACCGGGGAGCTGTTTTTT
TRBJ2-1	-	few	TRBV28	CASSSRDSWDEQFF	TGTGCCAGCAGTTCTCGGGACTCCTGGGATGAGCAGTTCTTC
TRBJ1-5	-	few	TRBV19	CASSIGNGGNQPQHF	TGTGCCAGTAGTATTGGGAACGGGGGCAATCAGCCCCAGCATTTT
TRBJ2-2	TRBD2	-	TRBV5-1	CASGTGTSVPGELFF	TGCGCCAGCGGCACAGGGACTAGCGTACCCGGGGAGCTGTTTTTT
TRBJ1-4	TRBD1	-	TRBV20-1	CSARDRTGFEKLFF	TGCAGTGCTAGAGATCGGACAGGGTTTGAAAAACTGTTTTTT
TRBJ2-3	-	few	TRBV20-1	CSLFGQADTQYF	-
TRBJ1-1	TRBD1	-	TRBV7-9	CASSKRTGLLEAFF	TGTGCCAGCAGTAAACGGACAGGGCTTCTTGAAGCTTTCTTT
TRBJ1-2	-	-	TRBV6-1	CASSEGADRYGYTF	TGTGCCAGCAGTGAAGGGGCGGATCGCTATGGCTACACCTTC
TRBJ1-2	-	-	TRBV24-1	CATSDPAGSGGANYGYTF	TGTGCCACCAGTGACCCTGCCGGCAGTGGGGGAGCTAACTATGGCTACACCTTC
TRBJ2-3	-	-	TRBV20-1	CSASVSDRAQYF	TGCAGTGCTAGCGTGTCCGACCGCGCGCAGTATTTT
TRBJ2-5	-	few	TRBV7-3	CASSLTFGQTQYF	TGTGCCAGCAGCTTAACGTTTGGACAGACCCAGTACTTC